The T cell receptor beta chain under discussion was sequenced for a study of CD8 T cells in ankylosing spondylitis. V shed 2 bases, J shed 9 bases, and the junction held 7 bases outside the gene matches. The germline CDR1 and CDR2 sequences are MNHEY and SVGEGT. The CDR3 length is 16 residues. Study observations and caveats: Disease-linked clones reportedly showed significant enrichment in matched ankylosing spondylitis synovial fluid. Ankylosing spondylitis blood seemed to carry a telltale TCR beta motif made of under ten highly homologous variants.

Each CDR3 protein is one row after TCRdb ran MiXCR on the 5' RACE reads. The data show approximately 220,000 distinct CDR3 sequences, under 30% seen once. A remark on this clonotype: Its antigen is as yet unknown.

The receptor was isolated from a male donor with ankylosing spondylitis or in good health (not recorded which). J is TRBJ2-1 and V is TRBV6-2 or TRBV6-3, with 13 bases that match TRBD2. Sequences were obtained from blood, either unsorted or a sorted T cell fraction (not recorded which). The CDR3 DNA reads TGTGCCAGCAGTTACCCCGGGACTAGCGGGAAAGGTGAGCAGTTCTTC. It is translated as CASSYPGTSGKGEQFF.